Listed below are T cell receptor beta chains from one sample, sequenced in a study of T cells in narcolepsy. Clones were read by immunoSEQ multiplex PCR, and TCRdb kept only the in-frame ones, dropping some. In the table there are under 40,000 clones, about four fifths of which are singletons. Sequenced: memory (CD45RA-) CD4+ T cells from blood. The receptors here all came from a human donor in good health. Both conserved end residues are part of each CDR3. A D gene is named only where the DNA matches it firmly. For some rows the clone size is stated as once, few or many, or as a class when expanded; others skip it.

D gene	clone size	V gene	J gene	CDR3 DNA	CDR3 protein
.	.	TRBV5-4	TRBJ2-3	TGTGCCAGCAGCTTGGCCGGGTCCAGACCTAGCACAGATACGCAGTATTTT	CASSLAGSRPSTDTQYF
.	.	TRBV30	TRBJ1-4	TGTGCCTGGAGTCACCGGACGCCGACATCGAATGAAAAACTGTTTTTT	CAWSHRTPTSNEKLFF
.	.	TRBV5-4	TRBJ2-7	TGTGCCAGCAGCGAGGGTGTCGACAGCTACTCCTACGAGCAGTACTTC	CASSEGVDSYSYEQYF
TRBD2	.	TRBV5-6	TRBJ2-4	TGTGCCAGCAGCCTTAGCGGGGCCCCAGGAAACATTCAGTACTTC	CASSLSGAPGNIQYF
.	.	TRBV7-2	TRBJ2-3	TGTGCCAGCAGCTTAGTTGGGGAACGCACAGATACGCAGTATTTT	CASSLVGERTDTQYF
.	once	TRBV2	TRBJ2-3	TGTGCCAGCAGTTGGGGCCAGGATACGCAGTATTTT	CASSWGQDTQYF
TRBD1	.	TRBV6-1	TRBJ1-2	TGTGCCAGCAGTGAAGGACAGGGTCTAGGCTACACCTTC	CASSEGQGLGYTF
.	.	TRBV6-6	TRBJ2-3	TGTGCCAGCACCTGGGGGGTTTTCACAGATACGCAGTATTTT	CASTWGVFTDTQYF
.	few	TRBV5-1	TRBJ2-2	TGCGCCAGCAGCTTGGTGCAGGGCAGGGGGAACACCGGGGAGCTGTTTTTT	CASSLVQGRGNTGELFF
.	once	TRBV27	TRBJ2-1	TGTGCCAGTTTTACGGGAGGGGGCTCTACTAATCTCAATGAGCAGTTCTTC	CASFTGGGSTNLNEQFF
TRBD1	.	TRBV7-2	TRBJ1-2	TGTGCCAGCAGCTTAGAACAGGGGGCGATGTATGGCTACACCTTC	CASSLEQGAMYGYTF
.	.	TRBV30	TRBJ1-1	TGTGCCTGGGCGAAGGGCTTGAACACTGAAGCTTTCTTT	CAWAKGLNTEAFF
TRBD1	.	TRBV27	TRBJ1-6	TGTGCCAGCAGATCAACCCGACAGGGGATCTCCTCCTATAATTCACCCCTCCACTTT	CASRSTRQGISSYNSPLHF
.	.	TRBV2	TRBJ2-3	TGTGCCAGCAGTGACCCCGGCACCAATACGCAGTATTTT	CASSDPGTNTQYF
TRBD2	.	TRBV7-2	TRBJ2-2	TGTGCCAGCAGCCCGCGACTAGCGGGGGCCGGGGAGCTGTTTTTT	CASSPRLAGAGELFF
.	.	TRBV6-1	TRBJ1-2	TGTGCCAGCAGCCCCGGGTTGTTCTATGGCTACACCTTC	CASSPGLFYGYTF
.	.	TRBV19	TRBJ2-7	TGTGCCAGTAGTATTTTTTGGGGACAACCCTACGAGCAGTACTTC	CASSIFWGQPYEQYF
TRBD1	.	TRBV19	TRBJ1-5	TGTGCCAGTCTTAACCGGAGACCCGCGACAGGGGAAAGTAGAGACAATCAGCCCCAGCATTTT	CASLNRRPATGESRDNQPQHF
.	.	TRBV9	TRBJ1-6	TGTGCCAGCAGCGGAAGGGCGATGGGTTCACCCCTCCACTTT	CASSGRAMGSPLHF
.	.	TRBV19	TRBJ2-3	TGTGCCAGTAGTATAACTTGGCTAGCGTCAGATACGCAGTATTTT	CASSITWLASDTQYF
.	once	TRBV4-1	TRBJ1-5	TGCGCCAGCAGCCAAGATTGGGGCAGCTATAGCAATCAGCCCCAGCATTTT	CASSQDWGSYSNQPQHF
TRBD1	.	TRBV9	TRBJ2-3	TGTGCCAGCGGGACAGGGCGCACAGATACGCAGTATTTT	CASGTGRTDTQYF
.	.	TRBV14	TRBJ1-1	TGTGCCAGCAGCCGCGGACAAGGGGGGACTGAAGCTTTCTTT	CASSRGQGGTEAFF
.	.	TRBV6-1	TRBJ2-1	TGTGCCAGCAGGGAGAATGAGCAGTTCTTC	CASRENEQFF